The T cell receptor (beta chain) under discussion was sequenced for a study of cytomegalovirus exposure and HLA in healthy donors. Study-level information: Early released data had about 85 million unique TCRs, all coming from HLA-typed donors. Notes on the study in general: In an earlier analysis, about 87% or about 30%: the productive usage of most TCR beta V segments. Later genetic work tied a missense DCLRE1C variant to beta-chain V and J trimming. TCR beta sequences reportedly predicted the HLA-A and HLA-B alleles of most subjects accurately.

V trimming: 5 bases; J trimming: 7 bases; junction bases outside the gene matches: 9. Germline V gene data show CDR1 as LNHDA and CDR2 as SQIVND (reference sequence). The CDR3 contains 15 residues. Concerning this clone: Its matching antigen is unknown.

The PCR used 60 Vbeta and 13 Jbeta primers. Using immunoSEQ multiplex PCR, the repertoire was profiled, and TCRdb retains in-frame clones only, with some absent. The repertoire consists of approximately 110,000 clones, with 74% occurring once and the leading ten covering over 3.5%. The V and J genes are TRBV19 and TRBJ2-1; TRBD2 matches at 9 bases. The TCR comes from a woman aged 45-65 years in good health and CMV-seropositive. Sequencing was performed on PBMCs. The CDR3 is CASSRLAGVYNEQFF. CDR3 DNA: TGTGCCAGTAGTCGATTAGCGGGGGTGTATAATGAGCAGTTCTTC.